This T cell receptor beta chain was sequenced in a study of CD8+ T cells in alopecia areata (dated by TCRdb to between 2018 and 2020). Study-level background: The treated patients took part in an open-label pilot trial in which moderate-to-severe alopecia areata was treated with oral tofacitinib at 5 to 10 mg twice daily. Scalp clonality was compared among normal scalp (n=4), patchy alopecia areata scalp (n=8), and alopecia totalis/universalis scalp (n=8). RNA was extracted with the PAXgene miRNA kit for fixed scalp, the miRNeasy kit for PBMCs, and the RNeasy kit for mouse skin. On the human side, TCRbeta sequencing was run on scalp tissue and on sorted CD4+ and CD8+ peripheral blood T cells from healthy controls and from alopecia areata patients with either patchy or totalis/universalis disease. Patients stayed on tofacitinib for 6 to 18 months and then had 6 months of follow-up off drug so that delayed response and recurrence could be assessed. Biopsies were taken from tofacitinib-treated patients at baseline and again at 4 and 24 weeks into treatment, and several of those patients also had a later scalp biopsy. TCRbeta CDR3 regions were amplified by immunoSEQ multiplex PCR with 35 Vbeta forward and 13 Jbeta reverse primers. In treated patients, disease severity was measured using the SALT score, which gives the percentage of scalp surface area affected. To study T cell clonal expansion in alopecia areata, the researchers applied high-throughput TCRbeta sequencing to both the C3H/HeJ mouse model and human patients.

CDR1 and CDR2 (MNHEY, SVGAGI) derive from the germline V gene. The CDR3 holds 13 amino acids from the cysteine to the phenylalanine. Only the CDR3 part of the read is kept: 39 bases, read in frame from the first base. V and J are truncated by 0 bases and 5 bases respectively, leaving an intervening sequence of 8 bases. A word on this clone: No cognate antigen has been identified for it. One base away there is no much larger clone; base qualities are not given.

The sample's time point label is to be understood as: 20 to 30 weeks on oral tofacitinib. What the treatment or condition label conveys for this sample: oral pan-JAK inhibitor, 5-10 mg twice daily. Peripheral blood and lesional scalp punch biopsies were obtained from patients with alopecia areata. PBMCs were separated by density centrifugation and stained for CD3, CD4 and CD8, after which CD4+ and CD8+ T cells were sorted on a FACSAria. Overall study results and their limits: Higher clonality and more expanded CD8+ clones were observed in lesional scalp than in normal scalp, particularly in alopecia totalis/universalis, a finding suggestive of antigenic drive. TCR sequences shared between patients were less clear than in mice, possibly partly because of HLA diversity in the patient population. Many expanded lesional clones were found to persist in scalp and blood during tofacitinib treatment, and relapse after treatment cessation may be partly explained by this persistence. Because the treated cohort was small and had just a single nonresponder, larger studies are needed to establish links between baseline CD8+ expansion and response. With tofacitinib, both scalp clonality and the number of expanded CD8+ clones among the top 100 scalp clones went down significantly. Unlike mouse skin, where gammadelta T cells dominate, normal human skin contains resident alphabeta T cells that get sequenced too, which complicates analysis of the scalp TCR repertoire.

The library was built by means of the immunoSEQ multiplex PCR assay. RNA was extracted from all samples and reverse transcribed into cDNA, which served as template for TCR sequencing. SuperScript III was used for first-strand cDNA synthesis, primed with a 2:1 mix of oligo-dT and random hexamers. A synthetic immune receptor repertoire was used to assess amplification bias, and residual bias was removed computationally. Per the source publication's procedure: Raw reads were preprocessed to remove errors, and CDR3 was defined by IMGT conventions from the conserved cysteine to phenylalanine. Clonality was calculated as 1 minus Shannon entropy normalized by log2 of the number of productive unique TCRs. CD4 or CD8 identity of scalp clones was inferred by cross-referencing scalp TCRbeta sequences with sorted blood CD4 and CD8 repertoires. The immuneACCESS repertoire file appears here via TCRdb, limited to in-frame rearrangements. These files lack a portion of the clones; in checked studies, under half of the deficit traces to unresolved V genes, and the cause of the others is not known. V and J calls and clone size are copied from that table; D and trimming were computed from the DNA. The sample records 90,000 to 120,000 clones, around 83% of which are singletons. The ten most abundant clones make up less than 30% of the sample.

The source of this sequence is a human donor with alopecia areata. This chain is built from TRBV6-5 and TRBJ2-7; too little of a D gene remains to name it. Sequences were derived from CD8+ T cells sorted from blood, sampled at week 24, from a patient treated with tofacitinib. Here is the DNA: TGTGCCAGCAGTTACTCGGCTGGTCACGAGCAGTACTTC. The translation is CASSYSAGHEQYF.